The 27 T cell receptor beta chains reported below all come from one sample, sequenced in a study of cytomegalovirus exposure and HLA in healthy donors. Primers: 60 Vbeta forward and 13 Jbeta reverse. Profiling relied on immunoSEQ multiplex PCR, and the TCRdb table lists in-frame clones only, not all of them. The profile shows about 160,000 clones, approximately 80% of them singletons. Input material: PBMCs. All receptors come from a boy between 2 and 10 years old in good health and CMV-seronegative.

The chain carries TRBV7-8 and TRBJ1-2; D remains ambiguous. The CDR3 is 14 amino acids. Looked up from germline, CDR1 is SGHVS and CDR2 is FQNEAQ. V gave up 0 bases and J gave up 2 bases, with 7 bases separating them. For the CDR3, the DNA is TGTGCCAGCAGCTTAGCGGCGGGGAACTATGGCTACACCTTC. It yields the protein CASSLAAGNYGYTF.

The chain is built from TRBV7-9 and TRBJ2-1; D is undetermined. CDR1 and CDR2 from the germline V gene are SEHNR and FQNEAQ (reference sequence). The ends were cut back, 0 bases at V and 6 bases at J, with 9 bases in the middle. This CDR3 has 14 residues. The CDR3 nucleotides read TGTGCCAGCAGCTTAGCGAGAGGCAGCAATGAGCAGTTCTTC. Its translation: CASSLARGSNEQFF.

The V call is TRBV28, the J call TRBJ2-2; 7 nucleotides match TRBD1. Germline values: CDR1 MDHEN, CDR2 SYDVKM. The CDR3 loop spans 17 amino acids. The V segment lost 8 bases and the J segment 0 bases; nucleotides outside the gene matches: 12. The CDR3 region is CASLSGTEHANTGELFF. The DNA of the CDR3 is TGTGCCAGCCTATCCGGGACAGAGCACGCGAACACCGGGGAGCTGTTTTTT.

J is TRBJ2-3 and V is TRBV19, with unresolved D. Trimming pared 5 bases from V and 6 bases from J, leaving 12 bases between. CDR3 length: 13 residues. From germline, CDR1 is LNHDA and CDR2 SQIVND (reference sequence). The CDR3 DNA sequence: TGTGCCAGTAGTGTCTTAGCAGTCGATACGCAGTATTTT. This sequence encodes CASSVLAVDTQYF.

The chain is built from TRBV19 and TRBJ2-5; weak D call: TRBD1 (8 bases). The CDR3 is 14 amino acids. V lost 3 bases and J 7 bases, leaving 15 bases between the germline ends. Germline CDR1 reads LNHDA; CDR2 reads SQIVND (reference sequence). This chain's CDR3 is CASSIVTGEGTQYF. CDR3 DNA: TGTGCCAGTAGTATCGTGACAGGGGAGGGGACCCAGTACTTC.

The chain has TRBV7-9 and TRBJ2-6; the match to TRBD2 covers 9 bases. This CDR3 has 18 amino acids. V was clipped by 5 bases and J by 0 bases; unmatched bases: 8. The germline gives CDR1 SEHNR, CDR2 FQNEAQ (reference sequence). The chain's CDR3 is CASSPWRGRGSGANVLTF. The CDR3 DNA is TGTGCCAGCAGCCCTTGGCGCGGGAGGGGCTCTGGGGCCAACGTCCTGACTTTC.

The V call is TRBV5-1, the J call TRBJ1-1, with TRBD1 matching over 8 bases. Trimming at V came to 0 bases and at J to 5 bases, leaving 9 bases not matched to a gene. This CDR3 region has 16 residues. The germline CDR1 and CDR2 sequences are SGHRS and YFSETQ. The CDR3 coding sequence is TGCGCCAGCAGCTTGGGGCTACAGGGGGGATTTACTGAAGCTTTCTTT. This sequence encodes CASSLGLQGGFTEAFF.

The chain joins TRBV6-1 to TRBJ2-3, with a weak D call TRBD1 (5 bases). V lost 2 bases and J lost 1, with 13 bases in between. CDR3 length: 16 amino acids. Looked up from germline, CDR1 is MNHNS and CDR2 is SASEGT. Here the CDR3 DNA reads TGTGCCAGCAGTGAAAGGGGCCCGCCCGGCACAGATACGCAGTATTTT. It codes for CASSERGPPGTDTQYF.

V usage is TRBV7-9 and J usage is TRBJ1-6; TRBD1 agrees at 8 bases. The CDR3 has 17 residues. Germline CDR1 SEHNR, CDR2 FQNEAQ (reference sequence). V shed 5 bases, J shed 1 base, and the junction held 7 bases outside the gene matches. The CDR3 nucleotides read TGTGCCAGCAGCCGTTTTGGACAGGGATCCTATAATTCACCCCTCCACTTT. This sequence encodes CASSRFGQGSYNSPLHF. Looking up the rest from reference TRBV7-9 and TRBJ1-6 gives the full variable domain: DTGVSQNPRHKITKRGQNVTFRCDPISEHNRLYWYRQTLGQGPEFLTYFQNEAQLEKSRLLSDRFSAERPKGSFSTLEIQRTEQGDSAMYLCASSRFGQGSYNSPLHFGNGTRLTVT.

V gene TRBV25-1 combines with J gene TRBJ2-5, with 7 nucleotides matching TRBD1. The CDR3 has 14 amino acids. The germline V gene has CDR1 MGHDK and CDR2 SYGVNS. V gave up 6 bases and J gave up 2 bases; unmatched junction bases: 6. CDR3 residues: CASSRTGVQETQYF. Written as DNA, the CDR3 is TGTGCCAGCAGCCGCACAGGGGTACAAGAGACCCAGTACTTC.

This clone occurred once. The chain combines TRBV14 with TRBJ1-2, with D possibly TRBD1 on 6 matching bases. The germline CDR1 and CDR2 sequences are SGHDN and FVKESK. Trimming took off 1 base at V and 4 bases at J, with 10 bases between the two ends. This CDR3 has 14 amino acids. CDR3 coding DNA: TGTGCCAGCAGCCAAGCCCCAGGGGCCTATGGCTACACCTTC. Residues: CASSQAPGAYGYTF.

The chain's CDR3 is CASSPGLASYEQYV. The CDR3 bases are TGTGCCAGCTCACCGGGACTAGCGTCCTACGAGCAGTACGTC. V usage is TRBV18 and J usage is TRBJ2-7, with 10 bases lining up with TRBD2. The V and J ends lost 3 bases and 1 base, in that order; junction bases with no gene match: 0. This CDR3 has 14 residues. From germline, CDR1 is KGHSH and CDR2 LQKENI.

The chain carries TRBV4-2 and TRBJ2-7; tentatively, D is TRBD2 (6 bases). From germline, CDR1 is LGHNA and CDR2 YNFKEQ. With 1 base removed from V and 9 bases from J, the gap between germline ends came to 16 bases. The CDR3 extends over 14 amino acids. The CDR3 is CASSQVGDSIGQYF. CDR3 DNA sequence: TGTGCCAGCAGCCAAGTGGGGGACTCGATCGGGCAGTACTTC.

The V and J genes are TRBV28 and TRBJ1-5, with 8 bases that match TRBD1. CDR1 and CDR2 (germline): MDHEN, SYDVKM. The length of the CDR3 is 15 residues. V trimming: 6 bases; J trimming: 7 bases; junction bases outside the gene matches: 11. The chain's CDR3 is CASSKPTGVGQPQHF. CDR3 coding DNA: TGTGCCAGCAGCAAACCGACAGGGGTTGGACAGCCCCAGCATTTT.

The rearrangement joins TRBV7-6 to TRBJ2-5; 8 bases match TRBD2. This CDR3 contains 17 residues. Germline assignment: CDR1 SGHVS and CDR2 FNYEAQ. J gave up 5 bases and V 1 base, and 12 bases lay outside the gene matches. This CDR3 reads CASSLDPIAGSWETQYF. CDR3 coding DNA: TGTGCCAGCAGCTTAGACCCAATAGCGGGGTCCTGGGAGACCCAGTACTTC. The full variable domain, with the rest looked up from reference TRBV7-6 and TRBJ2-5, is GAGVSQSPRYKVTKRGQDVALRCDPISGHVSLYWYRQALGQGPEFLTYFNYEAQQDKSGLPNDRFSAERPEGSISTLTIQRTEQRDSAMYRCASSLDPIAGSWETQYFGPGTRLLVL.

This chain links TRBV6-6 with TRBJ2-1; 7 bases are shared with TRBD2. CDR1 is MNHNY, CDR2 SVGAGI, per germline (reference sequence). The length of the CDR3 is 12 residues. V lost 8 bases, J lost 10 bases, and 8 bases stayed unmatched. The CDR3 sequence is CASGGGELEQFF. In nucleotides, the CDR3 is TGTGCCAGCGGGGGAGGGGAGTTAGAGCAGTTCTTC.

This clone was picked up a small number of times. J is TRBJ2-7 and V is TRBV4-1, with D maybe TRBD2 (6 bases). This CDR3 comprises 14 residues. Trimming removed 0 bases at V and 6 bases at J, with 12 bases between. The germline V gene has CDR1 MGHRA and CDR2 YSYEKL. The CDR3 spells CASSQDTRGGEQYV. In nucleotides, the CDR3 is TGCGCCAGCAGCCAAGACACACGGGGAGGCGAGCAGTACGTC.

This sequence joins TRBV2 and TRBJ2-1; the D gene is possibly TRBD1 (6 bases). This CDR3 has 13 amino acids. V was trimmed by 7 bases and J by 10 bases, leaving 17 bases between them. Germline CDR1 and CDR2: SNHLY and FYNNEI. CDR3 nucleotide sequence: TGTGCCAGCACACGGGACACCCAAGGAGAGCAGTTCTTC. Translated, it gives CASTRDTQGEQFF.

V and J are TRBV29-1 and TRBJ2-3; D unresolved. Between the trimmed V and J ends, which lost 6 bases and 8 bases, there was a span of 18 bases. The CDR3 is 13 residues long. The germline V gene has CDR1 SQVTM and CDR2 ANQGSEA. The CDR3 DNA is TGCAGCGTCGAAAGCCCTACCCATGGTACGCAGTATTTT. It encodes CSVESPTHGTQYF.

Points on this clone: This sample also contains other DNA sequences that code for the same CDR3. The V gene is TRBV5-1, the J gene TRBJ1-3; D is undetermined. Per the germline V gene, CDR1 is SGHRS and CDR2 is YFSETQ. The CDR3 consists of 14 residues. Trimming cost V 0 bases and J 0 bases, with 4 bases left between them. The CDR3 loop reads CASSLGSSGNTIYF. DNA for the CDR3: TGCGCCAGCAGCTTGGGGAGCTCTGGAAACACCATATATTTT.

The chain couples TRBV19 to TRBJ1-6; no clear D. The CDR3 consists of 14 residues. Germline loops: CDR1 LNHDA, CDR2 SQIVND (reference sequence). V lost 5 bases, J lost 0 bases, and 5 bases lay in between. Here the CDR3 reads CASSPSSYNSPLHF. CDR3 nucleotide sequence: TGTGCCAGTAGTCCCAGCTCCTATAATTCACCCCTCCACTTT.

The V call is TRBV4-1, the J call TRBJ1-5; the D gene is possibly TRBD1 (6 bases). CDR1 is MGHRA and CDR2 is YSYEKL in the germline V gene. V was trimmed by 1 base and J by 5 bases, leaving 15 bases between them. The CDR3 extends over 16 amino acids. The CDR3 DNA follows: TGCGCCAGCAGCCAAGTTAGGGACACAACCTATCAGCCCCAGCATTTT. Translating gives CASSQVRDTTYQPQHF.

This chain joins TRBV5-1 and TRBJ2-3; D call uncertain. V was cut by 0 bases and J by 2 bases, with 7 bases left in between. The CDR3 contains 14 residues. Germline V gene data show CDR1 as SGHRS and CDR2 as YFSETQ. DNA of the CDR3: TGCGCCAGCAGCTTGGGCGGCATCACAGATACGCAGTATTTT. Amino acid sequence: CASSLGGITDTQYF.

The chain has TRBV6-5 and TRBJ2-1, with 9 bases lining up with TRBD1. The V gene end was trimmed by 4 bases and the J gene end by 7 bases; junction bases not matched to a gene: 11. There are 16 residues in the CDR3. CDR1 is MNHEY, CDR2 SVGAGI, per germline. CDR3: CASSSRTGVVLNEQFF. The CDR3 DNA reads as TGTGCCAGCAGTTCTCGGACAGGGGTTGTCTTGAATGAGCAGTTCTTC.

The CDR3 DNA reads TGTGCCATAGATAAAGCGGGAGATGGCACAGATACGCAGTATTTT. Translation: CAIDKAGDGTDTQYF. This chain links TRBV10-3 with TRBJ2-3; 8 nucleotides align to TRBD2. This CDR3 has 15 amino acids. The junction had 9 bases not matched to a gene; V was cut back by 9 bases and J by 1 base. Per the germline V gene, CDR1 is ENHRY and CDR2 is SYGVKD.

This chain links TRBV5-4 with TRBJ1-2, with 9 bases aligning to TRBD1. Germline-derived CDR1 and CDR2 are SGHNT and YYREEE (reference sequence). CDR3 size: 17 residues. V dropped 4 bases and J dropped 0; count of bases not matched to a gene: 10. CDR3 protein: CASSPGGTGTTNYGYTF. CDR3 DNA sequence: TGTGCCAGCAGCCCGGGGGGGACAGGGACAACTAACTATGGCTACACCTTC.

This rearrangement joins TRBV15 to TRBJ2-3; TRBD2 might be the D (5 bases). V lost 0 bases to trimming and J lost 0 bases, with 10 bases between them. The CDR3 is 16 residues long. Germline assignment: CDR1 LNHNV and CDR2 YYDKDF (reference sequence). CDR3 residues: CATSRDIRTSTDTQYF. The CDR3 DNA reads as TGTGCCACCAGCAGAGATATTAGGACTAGCACAGATACGCAGTATTTT.